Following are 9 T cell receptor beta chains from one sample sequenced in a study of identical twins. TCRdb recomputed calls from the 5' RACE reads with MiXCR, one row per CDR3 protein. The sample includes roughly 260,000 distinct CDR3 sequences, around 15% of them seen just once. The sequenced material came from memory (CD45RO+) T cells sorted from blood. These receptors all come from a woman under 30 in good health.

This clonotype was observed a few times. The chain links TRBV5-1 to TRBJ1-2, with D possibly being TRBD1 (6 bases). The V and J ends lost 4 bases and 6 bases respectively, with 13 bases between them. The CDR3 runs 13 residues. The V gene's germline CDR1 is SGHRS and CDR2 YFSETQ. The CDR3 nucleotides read TGCGCCAGCAGCCCCAAAAGGGGGGATGGCTACACCTTC. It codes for CASSPKRGDGYTF.

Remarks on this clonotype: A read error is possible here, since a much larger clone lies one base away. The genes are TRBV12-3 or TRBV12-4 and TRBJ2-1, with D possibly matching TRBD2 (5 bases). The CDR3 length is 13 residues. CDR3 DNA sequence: TGTACCAGCACCCGGGGAAGAAACAATGAGCAGTTCTTC. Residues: CTSTRGRNNEQFF.

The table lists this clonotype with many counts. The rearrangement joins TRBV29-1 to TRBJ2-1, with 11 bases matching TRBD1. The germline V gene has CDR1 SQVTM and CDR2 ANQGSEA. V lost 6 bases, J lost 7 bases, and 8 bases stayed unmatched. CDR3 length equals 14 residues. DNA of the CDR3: TGCAGCGTGCGGACAGGGGGCGCAGGGAATGAGCAGTTCTTC. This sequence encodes CSVRTGGAGNEQFF.

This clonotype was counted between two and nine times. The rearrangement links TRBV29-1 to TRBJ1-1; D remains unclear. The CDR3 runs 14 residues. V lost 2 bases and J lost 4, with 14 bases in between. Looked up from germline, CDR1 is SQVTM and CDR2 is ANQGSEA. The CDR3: CSVEQRARSTEAFF. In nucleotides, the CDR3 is TGCAGCGTTGAACAGAGGGCACGGAGCACTGAAGCTTTCTTT.

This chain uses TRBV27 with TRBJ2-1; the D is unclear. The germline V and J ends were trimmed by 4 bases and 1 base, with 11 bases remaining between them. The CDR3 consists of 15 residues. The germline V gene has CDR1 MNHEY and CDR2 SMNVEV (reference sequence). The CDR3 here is CASSYRVRSYNEQFF. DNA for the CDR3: TGTGCCAGCAGTTACAGAGTCCGGTCCTACAATGAGCAGTTCTTC.

Here the CDR3 DNA reads TGTGCCAGCAGCTCCCCAGACAGGAGAAGCACAGATACGCAGTATTTT. Translated: CASSSPDRRSTDTQYF. The rearrangement uses TRBV7-9 and TRBJ2-3, with D perhaps matching TRBD1 (6 bases). Germline V lookup: CDR1 SEHNR, CDR2 FQNEAQ (reference sequence). The ends were cut back, 4 bases at V and 0 bases at J, with 14 bases in the middle. This CDR3 has 16 residues. The full variable domain, completed using reference TRBV7-9 and TRBJ2-3, is DTGVSQNPRHKITKRGQNVTFRCDPISEHNRLYWYRQTLGQGPEFLTYFQNEAQLEKSRLLSDRFSAERPKGSFSTLEIQRTEQGDSAMYLCASSSPDRRSTDTQYFGPGTRLTVL.

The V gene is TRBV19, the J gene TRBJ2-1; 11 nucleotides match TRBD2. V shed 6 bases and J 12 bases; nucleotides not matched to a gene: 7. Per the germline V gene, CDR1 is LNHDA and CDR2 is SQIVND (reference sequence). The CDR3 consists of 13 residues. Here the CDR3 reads CASSPGLAARQFF. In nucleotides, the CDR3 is TGTGCCAGTAGCCCGGGACTAGCGGCAAGGCAGTTCTTC.

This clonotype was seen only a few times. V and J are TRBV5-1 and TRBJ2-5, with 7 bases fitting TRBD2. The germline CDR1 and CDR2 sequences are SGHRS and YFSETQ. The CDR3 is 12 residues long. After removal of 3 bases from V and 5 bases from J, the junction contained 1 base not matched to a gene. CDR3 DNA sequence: TGCGCCAGCAGCTGGGAGGGGGAGACCCAGTACTTC. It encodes CASSWEGETQYF.

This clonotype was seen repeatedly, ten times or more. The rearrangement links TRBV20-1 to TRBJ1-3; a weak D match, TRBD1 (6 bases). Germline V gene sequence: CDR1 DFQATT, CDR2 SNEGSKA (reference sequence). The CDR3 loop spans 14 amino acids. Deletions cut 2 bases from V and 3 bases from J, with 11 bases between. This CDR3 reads CSARRTRGGNTIYF. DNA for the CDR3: TGCAGTGCTAGACGTACCAGGGGTGGAAACACCATATATTTT.